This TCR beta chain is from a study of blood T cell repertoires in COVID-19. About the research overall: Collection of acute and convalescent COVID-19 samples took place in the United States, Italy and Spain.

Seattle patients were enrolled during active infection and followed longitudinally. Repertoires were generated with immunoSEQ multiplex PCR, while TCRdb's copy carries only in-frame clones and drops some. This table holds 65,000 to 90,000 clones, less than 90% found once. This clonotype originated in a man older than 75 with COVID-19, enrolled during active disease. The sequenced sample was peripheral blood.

The CDR3 here is CASSQAGAGGHSYNEQFF. Written as DNA, the CDR3 is TGCGCCAGCAGCCAAGCAGGAGCAGGGGGACACTCCTACAATGAGCAGTTCTTC. This chain links TRBV4-1 with TRBJ2-1; 7 nucleotides match TRBD1. CDR1 and CDR2 from the germline V gene are MGHRA and YSYEKL. Trimming at V came to 1 base and at J to 0 bases, leaving 9 bases not matched to a gene. The CDR3 contains 18 residues.